The entry below describes one T cell receptor beta chain. Its antigen is as yet unknown. PCR used 60 Vbeta primers and 13 Jbeta primers. TCRdb's copy holds only in-frame clones and misses some; the assay was immunoSEQ multiplex PCR. The sample holds tens of thousands of clones; 60% to 80% are singletons and the top ten take about 6%. This CDR3 has 14 residues. The V and J ends lost 6 bases and 3 bases, in that order; junction bases with no gene match: 8. In germline, CDR1 is MNHEY, CDR2 SVGAGI. This sample was included in a study of cytomegalovirus exposure and HLA in healthy donors. Study findings and constraints: Researchers reported in a later analysis that a missense DCLRE1C variant was tied to TCR beta V- and J-gene trimming. In most subjects, TCR beta sequences reportedly gave accurate predictions of HLA-A and HLA-B alleles.

The chain uses TRBV6-5 and TRBJ2-7, with 7 positions matching TRBD1. Specimen: PBMCs. The TCR comes from a female donor in good health and CMV-seronegative. The CDR3: CASSRTRDSYEQYF. The CDR3 DNA reads TGTGCCAGCAGCCGCACTAGGGACAGCTACGAGCAGTACTTC.